These T cell receptor beta chains were read from a single sample in a study of cytomegalovirus exposure and HLA in healthy donors. The assay was immunoSEQ multiplex PCR, and TCRdb's table has in-frame clones only and misses some. Here the sample spans 130,000 to 150,000 clones, roughly three quarters being singletons. Sequencing used PBMCs. These receptors were taken from a woman aged 40 to 50 in good health and CMV-seropositive. CDR3s include the opening cysteine and the closing phenylalanine or tryptophan. The D gene is left open where the match is weak. Clone size is given for some rows only: seen once, a few or many times, or a class if the clone is expanded.

D,size,J,V,DNA,CDR3
-,-,TRBJ2-7,TRBV7-9,TGTGCCAGCAGCTTAGAGGCGGTCGAGCAGTACTTC,CASSLEAVEQYF
-,-,TRBJ2-1,TRBV30,TGTGCCTGGTCCCCCCACCCAGAGGGCGGTGAGCAGTTCTTC,CAWSPHPEGGEQFF
TRBD1,-,TRBJ1-1,TRBV19,TGTGCCAGTAGTATTTTGACAGGGGGCCTCATGAACACTGAAGCTTTCTTT,CASSILTGGLMNTEAFF
-,-,TRBJ2-1,TRBV9,TGTGCCAGCAGCGAGTCTCAAATCGGGCAGTTCTTC,CASSESQIGQFF
TRBD1,-,TRBJ1-1,TRBV5-4,TGTGCCAGCAGCTCTCGGACAGGGGACACTGAAGCTTTCTTT,CASSSRTGDTEAFF
TRBD2,-,TRBJ2-3,TRBV2,TGTGCCAGCATTCCCAGCGGGGGCCCACCAGATACGCAGTATTTT,CASIPSGGPPDTQYF
-,few,TRBJ1-2,TRBV5-4,TGTGCCAGCAGCTTGGTAGAGGGATATGGCTACACCTTC,CASSLVEGYGYTF
-,few,TRBJ1-1,TRBV6-1,TGTGCCAGCAGCTCAGGGGATGCGATGAACACTGAAGCTTTCTTT,CASSSGDAMNTEAFF
TRBD1,-,TRBJ1-1,TRBV5-1,TGCGCCAGCAGCTGGGGGGGACAGGTCGGACCGAACACTGAAGCTTTCTTT,CASSWGGQVGPNTEAFF
-,-,TRBJ2-7,TRBV6-5,TGTGCCAGCAGCTTGAGTCGGGGGACGACCGAGCAGTACTTC,CASSLSRGTTEQYF
-,-,TRBJ1-1,TRBV29-1,TGCAGCGTTGAAGTGGGGGCGCGGGCTTTCTTT,CSVEVGARAFF
TRBD2,-,TRBJ2-7,TRBV5-4,TGTGCCAGCAGCTTGCGACTAGCGGAGACCTACGAGCAGTACTTC,CASSLRLAETYEQYF
-,-,TRBJ2-7,TRBV28,TGTGCCAGCAGTTTAAGTACAGGGATACTCCGGCAGTACTTC,CASSLSTGILRQYF
TRBD2,once,TRBJ2-5,TRBV2,TGTGCCAGCAGTGAAGCGCGGGGCGGGGGGGCCAAAGAGACCCAGTACTTC,CASSEARGGGAKETQYF
TRBD2,once,TRBJ2-3,TRBV9,TGTGCCAGCAGCCCGCAAGGACTAGCGGGGGCAACAGATACGCAGTATTTT,CASSPQGLAGATDTQYF
-,-,TRBJ2-1,TRBV4-2,TGTGCCAGCAGCCAAGGGGGGCAGTACAATGAGCAGTTCTTC,CASSQGGQYNEQFF
-,-,TRBJ1-1,TRBV28,TGTGCCAGCAGCCTGGGCGCCCCCGGGGGCACTGAAGCTTTCTTT,CASSLGAPGGTEAFF
TRBD2,-,TRBJ2-7,TRBV6-6,TGTGCCAGCAGTTCCCCGTGGGCGCGGGGGAGGTACAAGCAGTACTTC,CASSSPWARGRYKQYF
-,-,TRBJ1-2,TRBV10-2,TGCGCCAGCAGTGACCGATTAGCTAACTATGGCTACACCTTC,CASSDRLANYGYTF
TRBD2,-,TRBJ2-2,TRBV2,TGTGCCAGCACCGGCCAGCGGGAGAGCACCGGGGAGCTGTTTTTT,CASTGQRESTGELFF
-,-,TRBJ2-1,TRBV28,TGTGCCAGCAGTTTCATTCAGACAGGCGCACGGAAGTTCTTC,CASSFIQTGARKFF
TRBD2,-,TRBJ2-1,TRBV2,TGTGCCAGCAAGACTAGCGGGGGTTACAATGAGCAGTTCTTC,CASKTSGGYNEQFF
-,-,TRBJ1-6,TRBV28,TGTGCCAGCAGTTTACTCACCCGGGACTACTATAATTCACCCCTCCACTTT,CASSLLTRDYYNSPLHF
TRBD1,-,TRBJ2-6,TRBV6-5,TGTGCCAGCAGTTATCTCAGGGGGAACTCTAGGGTCCTGACTTTC,CASSYLRGNSRVLTF
-,-,TRBJ2-3,TRBV7-2,TGTGCCAGCAGCTTAGTTAGGTGGGGCCAATCAGATACGCAGTATTTT,CASSLVRWGQSDTQYF
TRBD2,-,TRBJ2-7,TRBV15,TGTGCCACCAGCAGAGACACGTCTAGCGGGGCTTCCTACGAGCAGTACTTC,CATSRDTSSGASYEQYF
-,-,TRBJ2-4,TRBV7-2,TGTGCCAGCAGCTTAGCCCCACTAGCCAAAAACATTCAGTACTTC,CASSLAPLAKNIQYF
-,-,TRBJ2-3,TRBV2,TGTGCCAGCAGTGAATGGCGAGGCAGCACAGATACGCAGTATTTT,CASSEWRGSTDTQYF
TRBD2,-,TRBJ2-1,TRBV27,TGTGCCAGCAGTATGACTAGCGGGCCTTTACGGGACAATGAGCAGTTCTTC,CASSMTSGPLRDNEQFF
-,-,TRBJ1-5,TRBV10-1,TGCGCCAGCGCCCTCGATTTGAGTTATCGCAATCAGCCCCAGCATTTT,CASALDLSYRNQPQHF
-,-,TRBJ2-7,TRBV6-6,TGTGCCAGCAGTTACTCCCAGGGCCAGCAGTACTTC,CASSYSQGQQYF
-,-,TRBJ2-1,TRBV10-3,TGTGCCATCAGGGCAGGGGATAATGAGCAGTTCTTC,CAIRAGDNEQFF
TRBD2,-,TRBJ2-2,TRBV5-4,TGTGCCAGCAGCTTGACGGGGGGGACCGGGGAGCTGTTTTTT,CASSLTGGTGELFF
TRBD1,-,TRBJ2-5,TRBV7-2,TGTGCCAGCAGCTCGGGACAGGGGAGAGAGACCCAGTACTTC,CASSSGQGRETQYF
TRBD2,-,TRBJ2-2,TRBV7-3,TGTGCCAGCAGCTTATTGTCTAGCGGGACCGGGGAGCTGTTTTTT,CASSLLSSGTGELFF
TRBD1,once,TRBJ1-1,TRBV11-1,TGTGCCAGCAGCTTGACAGGGCCCACTGAAGCTTTCTTT,CASSLTGPTEAFF
-,-,TRBJ1-4,TRBV19,TGTGCCTCCACCCGGGGGAGTGCGACACCCCAAGGGCTGTTTTTT,CASTRGSATPQGLFF
-,-,TRBJ1-1,TRBV19,TGTGCCAGTACCGAAGGGGTCTTAAACACTGAAGCTTTCTTT,CASTEGVLNTEAFF
TRBD2,-,TRBJ2-3,TRBV27,TGTGCCAGCAGGACGCAGCGGGGGGGGCTCGCAGATACGCAGTATTTT,CASRTQRGGLADTQYF
-,-,TRBJ2-7,TRBV10-3,TGTGCCATCAGCCTAATGACAGGCATTAAGGGCGAGCAGTACTTC,CAISLMTGIKGEQYF
TRBD1,-,TRBJ1-1,TRBV29-1,TGCAGCGCGGACAGGGCGAACACTGAAGCTTTCTTT,CSADRANTEAFF
-,-,TRBJ2-7,TRBV19,TGTGCCAGTAGTCCGCCCGGGGAGGTTAGCGAGCAGTACTTC,CASSPPGEVSEQYF
-,-,TRBJ1-1,TRBV18,TGTGCCAGCTCACCAATGCGGAACACTGAAGCTTTCTTT,CASSPMRNTEAFF
-,-,TRBJ1-6,TRBV5-4,TGTGCCAGCAGCAGAGGCGGGGTGGGGAATTCACCCCTCCACTTT,CASSRGGVGNSPLHF
-,once,TRBJ1-2,TRBV29-1,TGCAGCGTGTTATCTGCGGCTGGCTACACCTTC,CSVLSAAGYTF
TRBD2,-,TRBJ2-5,TRBV7-3,TGTGCCAGCAGCTTAGGGGTTGTGACGGGGGGGCGAGGAGAGACCCAGTACTTC,CASSLGVVTGGRGETQYF